This T cell receptor (beta chain) was recovered during a study of liver allograft versus peripheral blood T cells. Study context: The authors compared T cell receptor repertoires in transplanted livers with those in the peripheral blood of recipients. Notes on the study in general: Reported data describe T cell receptor repertoires within liver allografts as differing from those in peripheral blood.

In its sample, this clonotype was seen many times. Its target is not known. TCRdb redid the calling of the reads with MiXCR, one entry per CDR3 protein. The data show 8,000 to 9,000 distinct CDR3 sequences, 16% seen once. The CDR3 consists of 14 residues. V was cut by 1 base and J by 4 bases, with 10 bases left in between. The chain carries TRBV12-3 or TRBV12-4 and TRBJ1-1; a possible D gene is TRBD1 (5 bases). The origin of this receptor is a human patient who had a liver transplant. Some T cells may be supplied by the graft donor. Here the CDR3 reads CASSLGGGRTEAFF. CDR3 bases: TGTGCCAGCAGTTTAGGGGGGGGACGCACTGAAGCTTTCTTT.